Shown below are 9 T cell receptor beta chains from a single sample sequenced in a study of long-term antiretroviral therapy in people with HIV. Running of the v3.0 immunoSEQ assay took place at survey level. Produced via immunoSEQ multiplex PCR; TCRdb's table is partial and in-frame only. The sample holds about 7,100 clones, roughly 80% seen once. This material consisted of unsorted PBMCs, taken 2.5 to 2.7 years before starting antiretroviral therapy. These receptors all stem from a man aged 40-50 years with HIV.

The chain carries TRBV5-1 and TRBJ2-7; 9 bases map to TRBD1. This CDR3 has 14 residues. V was clipped by 0 bases and J by 2 bases; unmatched bases: 0. The germline V gene encodes CDR1 SGHRS and CDR2 YFSETQ. The CDR3: CASSLDRGPYEQYF. Here the CDR3 DNA reads TGCGCCAGCAGCTTGGACAGGGGGCCCTACGAGCAGTACTTC.

This clone has more than one count but fewer than ten. The V and J genes are TRBV28 and TRBJ1-5; 9 positions agree with TRBD1. The trim removed 6 bases at V and 6 bases at J, leaving 9 bases unmatched. Germline CDR1 reads MDHEN; CDR2 reads SYDVKM. CDR3 length: 15 residues. CDR3 in DNA: TGTGCCAGCAGCCTGACAGGGGGTCTAAGTCAGCCCCAGCATTTT. This sequence encodes CASSLTGGLSQPQHF.

In nucleotides, the CDR3 is TGTGCCAGCACAAGCGGGGGGGGGACCGGGGAGCTGTTTTTT. This codes for CASTSGGGTGELFF. V and J are TRBV5-6 and TRBJ2-2; 10 bases match TRBD2. Germline V gene sequence: CDR1 SGHDT, CDR2 YYEEEE. The CDR3 loop spans 14 amino acids. J was trimmed by 5 bases and V by 6 bases; bases with no gene match: 4. The full variable domain, rest sourced from reference TRBV5-6 and TRBJ2-2, is DAGVTQSPTHLIKTRGQQVTLRCSPKSGHDTVSWYQQALGQGPQFIFQYYEEEERQRGNFPDRFSGHQFPNYSSELNVNALLLGDSALYLCASTSGGGTGELFFGEGSRLTVL.

The V call is TRBV7-9, the J call TRBJ2-3, with 15 nucleotides matching TRBD2. V lost 3 bases, J lost 3 bases, and 4 bases stayed unmatched. Germline V lookup: CDR1 SEHNR, CDR2 FQNEAQ (reference sequence). The CDR3 totals 17 residues. CDR3 in DNA: TGTGCCAGCAGCTTCGCGGGACTAGCGGGGGGAACAGATACGCAGTATTTT. Translating gives CASSFAGLAGGTDTQYF. Complete variable domain (other parts from reference TRBV7-9 and TRBJ2-3): DTGVSQNPRHKITKRGQNVTFRCDPISEHNRLYWYRQTLGQGPEFLTYFQNEAQLEKSRLLSDRFSAERPKGSFSTLEIQRTEQGDSAMYLCASSFAGLAGGTDTQYFGPGTRLTVL.

The V gene is TRBV4-3, the J gene TRBJ2-1; TRBD2 matches at 12 bases. V shed 4 bases and J 8 bases; nucleotides not matched to a gene: 6. CDR1 is LGHNA, CDR2 YSLEER, per germline. CDR3 length: 15 residues. The CDR3 coding sequence is TGCGCCAGCAGCCTCGCTAGCGGGGGGGCCGATGAGCAGTTCTTC. Translating it yields CASSLASGGADEQFF.

This chain uses TRBV11-2 with TRBJ2-1; possible D gene TRBD2, 7 bases. Trimming took 3 bases from V and 0 from J, leaving 9 bases between them. Germline lookup yields CDR1 SGHAT and CDR2 FQNNGV. This CDR3 spans 15 amino acids. CDR3 amino acids: CASSLGGRSYNEQFF. The CDR3 nucleotides are TGTGCCAGCAGCTTGGGGGGGCGCTCCTACAATGAGCAGTTCTTC.

Written as DNA, the CDR3 is TGCAGCGTTGAAGAGGGGACCTCGCCCTTAGACACTGAAGCTTTCTTT. It specifies CSVEEGTSPLDTEAFF. The gene calls are TRBV29-1 and TRBJ1-1, with D possibly matching TRBD1 (5 bases). The ends were cut back, 0 bases at V and 3 bases at J, with 17 bases in the middle. Germline CDR1 reads SQVTM; CDR2 reads ANQGSEA. This CDR3 comprises 16 residues.

The V call is TRBV27, the J call TRBJ2-7, with 11 bases matching TRBD2. V shed 7 bases, J shed 2 bases, and the junction held 13 bases outside the gene matches. The CDR3 loop spans 17 amino acids. From germline, CDR1 is MNHEY and CDR2 SMNVEV (reference sequence). This CDR3 reads CASTTSNLAGGPYEQYF. In DNA, the CDR3 is TGTGCCAGCACAACCTCAAATCTAGCGGGGGGCCCCTACGAGCAGTACTTC.

This clone is termed medium-sized. The J gene is TRBJ2-7, the V gene TRBV30; TRBD1 aligns across 7 bases. CDR3 size: 13 residues. The trim removed 3 bases at V and 3 bases at J, leaving 5 bases unmatched. Germline CDR1 reads GTSNPN; CDR2 reads SVGIG (reference sequence). This CDR3 reads CAWSAGGFYEQYF. DNA for the CDR3: TGTGCCTGGAGCGCAGGGGGTTTCTACGAGCAGTACTTC.